The entry below gives a single TCR beta chain sequence along with its context. The antigen remains undetermined. This entry is derived from a study of shared clonotypes between healthy human individuals. Study-wide points: A limitation of the genetic and exposure-history diversity represented arose from few donors. Of the naive CD4 clonotypes, approximately 5% were shared across a handful of donors. What naive subsets generally showed was a larger estimated richness than memory subsets showed. Rarefaction demonstrated incomplete sorted-subset sequencing despite large depth.

This CDR3 is built from 12 residues. V gave up 7 bases and J gave up 4 bases, with 9 bases separating them. Germline V CDR1 and CDR2: MNHNS, SASEGT. The repertoire was sequenced with immunoSEQ multiplex PCR; TCRdb's copy has only in-frame clones and lacks some. Of 190,000 or so clones in the sample, roughly 91% are singletons; the top ten hold roughly 0.07%. This clonotype was obtained from a young woman in good health. The chain combines TRBV6-1 with TRBJ2-3, with no clear D. The specimen was naive CD4+ T cells sorted from blood. Described subset: CD45RA+ positively selected. The CDR3: CASTGPPDTQYF. The CDR3 coding sequence is TGTGCCAGCACAGGCCCCCCAGATACGCAGTATTTT.